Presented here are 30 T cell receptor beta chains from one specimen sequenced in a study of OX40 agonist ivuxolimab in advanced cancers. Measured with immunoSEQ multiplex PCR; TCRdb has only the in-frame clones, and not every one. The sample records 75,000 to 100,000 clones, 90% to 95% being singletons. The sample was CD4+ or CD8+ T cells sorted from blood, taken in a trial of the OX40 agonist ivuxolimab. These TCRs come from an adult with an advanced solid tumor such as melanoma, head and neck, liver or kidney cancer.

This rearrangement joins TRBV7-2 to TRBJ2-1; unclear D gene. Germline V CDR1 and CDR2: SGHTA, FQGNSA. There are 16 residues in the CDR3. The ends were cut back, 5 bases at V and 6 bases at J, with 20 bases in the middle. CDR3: CASSVSAGPLSNEQFF. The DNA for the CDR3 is TGTGCCAGCAGCGTTTCCGCCGGACCGCTCAGCAATGAGCAGTTCTTC.

The CDR3 DNA sequence: TGTGCCAGCAGCCCCCGAGGGGAGACCCAGTACTTC. Its protein product is CASSPRGETQYF. This chain connects TRBV5-5 to TRBJ2-5; perhaps TRBD2 as D (5 bases). Germline lookup yields CDR1 SGHKS and CDR2 YYEKEE (reference sequence). Trimming pared 4 bases from V and 5 bases from J, leaving 9 bases between. The CDR3 runs 12 residues.

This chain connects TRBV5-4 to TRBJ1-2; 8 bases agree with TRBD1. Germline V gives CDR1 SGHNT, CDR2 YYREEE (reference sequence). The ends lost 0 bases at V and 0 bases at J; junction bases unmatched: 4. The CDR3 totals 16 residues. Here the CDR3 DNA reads TGTGCCAGCAGCTTGGGGCAGGGGGCAGCTAACTATGGCTACACCTTC. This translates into CASSLGQGAANYGYTF.

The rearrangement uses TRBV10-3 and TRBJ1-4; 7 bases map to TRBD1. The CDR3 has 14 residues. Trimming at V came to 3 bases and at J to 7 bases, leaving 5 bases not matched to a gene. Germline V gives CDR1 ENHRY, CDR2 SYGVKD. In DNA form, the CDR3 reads TGTGCCATCAGTGACGGCAGGGGGGTTGAAAAACTGTTTTTT. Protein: CAISDGRGVEKLFF.

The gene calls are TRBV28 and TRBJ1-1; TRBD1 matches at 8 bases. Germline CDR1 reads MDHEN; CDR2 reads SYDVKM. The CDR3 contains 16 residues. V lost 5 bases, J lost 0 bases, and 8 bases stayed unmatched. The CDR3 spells CASSPWTGSMNTEAFF. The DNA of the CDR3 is TGTGCCAGCAGTCCATGGACAGGGAGTATGAACACTGAAGCTTTCTTT.

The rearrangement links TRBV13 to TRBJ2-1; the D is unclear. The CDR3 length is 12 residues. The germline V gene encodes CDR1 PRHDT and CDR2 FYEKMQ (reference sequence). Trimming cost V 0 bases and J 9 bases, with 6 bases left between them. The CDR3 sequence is CASSLGRGEQFF. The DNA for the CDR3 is TGTGCCAGCAGCTTAGGCCGAGGTGAGCAGTTCTTC.

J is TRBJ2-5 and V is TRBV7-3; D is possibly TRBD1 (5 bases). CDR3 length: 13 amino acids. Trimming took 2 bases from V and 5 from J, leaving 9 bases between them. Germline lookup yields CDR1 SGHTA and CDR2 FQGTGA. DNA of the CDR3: TGTGCCAGCAGCTTAGGGGCGGTGGAGACCCAGTACTTC. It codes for CASSLGAVETQYF.

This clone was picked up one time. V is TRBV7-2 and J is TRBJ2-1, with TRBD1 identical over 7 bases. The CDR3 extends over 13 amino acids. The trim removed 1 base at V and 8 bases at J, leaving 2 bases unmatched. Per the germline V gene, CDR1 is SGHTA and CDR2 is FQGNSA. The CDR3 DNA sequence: TGTGCCAGCAGCTTAGGGACAGGATATGAGCAGTTCTTC. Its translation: CASSLGTGYEQFF.

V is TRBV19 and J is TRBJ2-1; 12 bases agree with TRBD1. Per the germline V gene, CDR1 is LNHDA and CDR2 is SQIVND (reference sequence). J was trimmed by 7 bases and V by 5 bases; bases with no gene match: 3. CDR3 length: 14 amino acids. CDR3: CASSQGQGANEQFF. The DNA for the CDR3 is TGTGCCAGTAGTCAGGGACAGGGGGCAAATGAGCAGTTCTTC.

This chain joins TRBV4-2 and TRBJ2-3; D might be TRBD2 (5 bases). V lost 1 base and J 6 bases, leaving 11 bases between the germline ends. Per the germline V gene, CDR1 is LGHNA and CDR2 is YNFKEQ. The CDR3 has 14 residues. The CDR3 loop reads CASSQVGREDTQYF. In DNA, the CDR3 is TGTGCCAGCAGCCAAGTAGGTAGGGAGGATACGCAGTATTTT.

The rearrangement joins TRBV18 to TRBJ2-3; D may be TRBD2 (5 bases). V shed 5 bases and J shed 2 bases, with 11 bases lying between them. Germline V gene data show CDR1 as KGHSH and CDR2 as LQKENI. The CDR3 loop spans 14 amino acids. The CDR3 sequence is CASSEFSATDTQYF. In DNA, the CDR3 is TGTGCCAGCTCAGAATTTAGCGCCACAGATACGCAGTATTTT.

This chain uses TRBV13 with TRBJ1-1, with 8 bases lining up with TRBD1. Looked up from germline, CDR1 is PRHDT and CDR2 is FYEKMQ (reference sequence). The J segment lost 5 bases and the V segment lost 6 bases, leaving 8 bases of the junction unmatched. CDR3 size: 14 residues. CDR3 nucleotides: TGTGCCAGCAGAAACCAGGGGGCACGAACTGAAGCTTTCTTT. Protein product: CASRNQGARTEAFF. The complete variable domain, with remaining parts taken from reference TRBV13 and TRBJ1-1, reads AAGVIQSPRHLIKEKRETATLKCYPIPRHDTVYWYQQGPGQDPQFLISFYEKMQSDKGSIPDRFSAQQFSDYHSELNMSSLELGDSALYFCASRNQGARTEAFFGQGTRLTVV.

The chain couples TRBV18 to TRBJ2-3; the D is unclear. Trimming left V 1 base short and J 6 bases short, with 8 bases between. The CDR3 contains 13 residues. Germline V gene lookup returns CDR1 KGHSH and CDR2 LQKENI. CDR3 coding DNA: TGTGCCAGCTCACCACGGCAGGTTGATACGCAGTATTTT. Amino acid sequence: CASSPRQVDTQYF.

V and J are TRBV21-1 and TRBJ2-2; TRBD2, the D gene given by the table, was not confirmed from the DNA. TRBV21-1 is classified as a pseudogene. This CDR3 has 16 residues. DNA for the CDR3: TGTGTCGCGGGAGGGCCGATACTTCCGAACACCGGGGAGCTGTTTTTT. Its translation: CVAGGPILPNTGELFF.

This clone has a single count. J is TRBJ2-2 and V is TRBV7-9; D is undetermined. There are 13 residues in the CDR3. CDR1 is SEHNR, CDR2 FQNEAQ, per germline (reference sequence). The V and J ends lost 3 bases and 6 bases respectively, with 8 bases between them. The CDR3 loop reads CASSFQYAGELFF. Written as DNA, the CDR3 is TGTGCCAGCAGCTTCCAGTACGCCGGGGAGCTGTTTTTT.

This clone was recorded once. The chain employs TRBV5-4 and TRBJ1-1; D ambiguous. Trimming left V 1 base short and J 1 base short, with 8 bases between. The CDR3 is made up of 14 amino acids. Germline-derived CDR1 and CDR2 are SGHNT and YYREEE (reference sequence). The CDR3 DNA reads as TGTGCCAGCAGCTTGAGGCAGAGGAACACTGAAGCTTTCTTT. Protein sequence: CASSLRQRNTEAFF.

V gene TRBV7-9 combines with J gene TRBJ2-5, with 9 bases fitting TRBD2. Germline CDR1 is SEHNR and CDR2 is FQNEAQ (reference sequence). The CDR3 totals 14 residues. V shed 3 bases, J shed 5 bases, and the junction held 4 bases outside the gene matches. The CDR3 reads CASSLAGGPETQYF. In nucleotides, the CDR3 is TGTGCCAGCAGCTTGGCGGGAGGGCCGGAGACCCAGTACTTC.

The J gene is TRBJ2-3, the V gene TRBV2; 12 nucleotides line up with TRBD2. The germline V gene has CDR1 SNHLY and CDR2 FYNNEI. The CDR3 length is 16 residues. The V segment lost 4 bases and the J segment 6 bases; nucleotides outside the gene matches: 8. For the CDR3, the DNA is TGTGCCAGCAGTGTTTCTAGCGGGAGGGCCGCTGATACGCAGTATTTT. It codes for CASSVSSGRAADTQYF.

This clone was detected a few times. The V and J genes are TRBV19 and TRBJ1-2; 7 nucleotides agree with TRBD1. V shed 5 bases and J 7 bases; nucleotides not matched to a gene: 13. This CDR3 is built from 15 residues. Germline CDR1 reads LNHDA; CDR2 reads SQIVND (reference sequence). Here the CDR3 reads CASSALSTGAVGYTF. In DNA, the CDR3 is TGTGCCAGTAGTGCCCTATCCACAGGGGCCGTTGGCTACACCTTC.

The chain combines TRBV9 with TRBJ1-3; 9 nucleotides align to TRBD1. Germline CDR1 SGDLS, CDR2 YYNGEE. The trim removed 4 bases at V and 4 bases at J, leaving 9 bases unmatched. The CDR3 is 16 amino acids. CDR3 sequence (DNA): TGTGCCAGCAGCCCCCAGGACAGGGGTGCCGGAAACACCATATATTTT. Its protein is CASSPQDRGAGNTIYF.

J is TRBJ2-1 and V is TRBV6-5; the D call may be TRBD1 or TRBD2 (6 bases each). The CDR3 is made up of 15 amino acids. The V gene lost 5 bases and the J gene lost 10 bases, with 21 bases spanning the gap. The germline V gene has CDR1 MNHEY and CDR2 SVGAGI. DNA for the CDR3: TGTGCCAGCAGTACCGAGCCGGGGGCGGGTAGGGAGCAGTTCTTC. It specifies CASSTEPGAGREQFF.

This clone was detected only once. The CDR3 nucleotides read TGCGCCAGCAGCTCGGCGTTAGCGGGAGGGGGTGATACGCAGTATTTT. This encodes CASSSALAGGGDTQYF. The chain carries TRBV5-1 and TRBJ2-3; 11 positions match TRBD2. The junction had 9 bases not matched to a gene; V was cut back by 3 bases and J by 6 bases. This CDR3 comprises 16 residues. Germline loops: CDR1 SGHRS, CDR2 YFSETQ.

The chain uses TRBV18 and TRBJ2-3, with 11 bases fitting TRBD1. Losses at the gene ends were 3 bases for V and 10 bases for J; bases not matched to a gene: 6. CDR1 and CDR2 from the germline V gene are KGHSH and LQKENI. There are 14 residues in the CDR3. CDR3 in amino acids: CASSPWDRGASQYF. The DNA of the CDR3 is TGTGCCAGCTCACCCTGGGACAGGGGGGCCTCGCAGTATTTT.

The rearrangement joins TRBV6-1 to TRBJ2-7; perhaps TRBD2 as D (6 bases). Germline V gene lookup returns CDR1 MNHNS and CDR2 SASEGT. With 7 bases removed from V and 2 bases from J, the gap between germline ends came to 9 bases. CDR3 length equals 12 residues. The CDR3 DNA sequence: TGTGCCAGCACGGGGGACGCCTACGAGCAGTACTTC. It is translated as CASTGDAYEQYF.

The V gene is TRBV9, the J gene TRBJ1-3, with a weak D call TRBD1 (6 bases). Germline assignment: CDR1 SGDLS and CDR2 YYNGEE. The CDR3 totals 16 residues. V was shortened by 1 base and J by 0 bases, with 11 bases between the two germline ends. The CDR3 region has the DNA TGTGCCAGCAGCGTACAGGACAGAATCTCTGGAAACACCATATATTTT. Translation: CASSVQDRISGNTIYF.

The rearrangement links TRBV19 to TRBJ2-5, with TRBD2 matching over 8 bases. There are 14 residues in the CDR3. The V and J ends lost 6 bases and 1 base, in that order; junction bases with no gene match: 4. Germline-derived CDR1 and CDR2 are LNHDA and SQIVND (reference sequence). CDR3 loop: CASRDGGVQETQYF. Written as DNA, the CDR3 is TGTGCCAGTAGGGACGGGGGGGTCCAAGAGACCCAGTACTTC.

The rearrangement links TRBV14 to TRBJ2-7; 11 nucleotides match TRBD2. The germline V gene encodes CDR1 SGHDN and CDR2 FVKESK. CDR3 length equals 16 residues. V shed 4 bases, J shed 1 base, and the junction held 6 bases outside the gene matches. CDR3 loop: CASSRSGLAASYEQYF. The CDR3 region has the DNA TGTGCCAGCAGCCGCTCGGGACTAGCGGCGTCCTACGAGCAGTACTTC.

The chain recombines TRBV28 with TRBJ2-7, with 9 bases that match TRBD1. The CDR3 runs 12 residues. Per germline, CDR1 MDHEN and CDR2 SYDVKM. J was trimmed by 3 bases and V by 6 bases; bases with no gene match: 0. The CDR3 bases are TGTGCCAGCAGGGACAGGGGCTACGAGCAGTACTTC. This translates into CASRDRGYEQYF. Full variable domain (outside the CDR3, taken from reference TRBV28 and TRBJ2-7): DVKVTQSSRYLVKRTGEKVFLECVQDMDHENMFWYRQDPGLGLRLIYFSYDVKMKEKGDIPEGYSVSREKKERFSLILESASTNQTSMYLCASRDRGYEQYFGPGTRLTVT.

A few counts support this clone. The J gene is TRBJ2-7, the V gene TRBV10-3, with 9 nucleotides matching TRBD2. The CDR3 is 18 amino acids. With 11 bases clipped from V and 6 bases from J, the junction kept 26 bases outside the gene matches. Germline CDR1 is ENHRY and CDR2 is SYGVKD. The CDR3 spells CASAGGPTNDLVSGEQYF. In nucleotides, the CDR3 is TGTGCCTCAGCGGGAGGACCCACAAATGATCTAGTCTCTGGCGAGCAGTACTTC.

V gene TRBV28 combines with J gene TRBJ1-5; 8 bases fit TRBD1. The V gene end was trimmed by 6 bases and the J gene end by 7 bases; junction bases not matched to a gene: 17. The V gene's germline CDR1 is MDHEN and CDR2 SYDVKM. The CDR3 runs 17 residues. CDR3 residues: CASRPTYGQGVGQPQHF. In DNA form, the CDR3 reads TGTGCCAGCAGGCCTACCTACGGACAGGGAGTTGGACAGCCCCAGCATTTT.